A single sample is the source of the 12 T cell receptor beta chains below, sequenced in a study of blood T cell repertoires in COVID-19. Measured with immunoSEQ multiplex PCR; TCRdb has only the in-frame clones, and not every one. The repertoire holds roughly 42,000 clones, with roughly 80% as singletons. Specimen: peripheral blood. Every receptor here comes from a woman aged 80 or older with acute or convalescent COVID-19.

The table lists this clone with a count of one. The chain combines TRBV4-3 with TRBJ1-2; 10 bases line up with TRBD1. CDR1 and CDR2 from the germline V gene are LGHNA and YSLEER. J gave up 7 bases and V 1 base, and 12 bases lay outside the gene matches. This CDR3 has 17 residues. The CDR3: CASSQGPGQGRYGGYTF. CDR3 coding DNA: TGCGCCAGCAGCCAAGGACCGGGACAGGGGAGATACGGTGGCTACACCTTC.

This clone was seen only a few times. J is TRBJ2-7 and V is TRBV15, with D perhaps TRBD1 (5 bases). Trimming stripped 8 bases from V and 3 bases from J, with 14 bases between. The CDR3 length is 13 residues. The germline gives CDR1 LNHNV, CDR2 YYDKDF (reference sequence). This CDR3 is CATPRGPIYEQYF. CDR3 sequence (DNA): TGTGCCACCCCTAGGGGCCCGATCTACGAGCAGTACTTC.

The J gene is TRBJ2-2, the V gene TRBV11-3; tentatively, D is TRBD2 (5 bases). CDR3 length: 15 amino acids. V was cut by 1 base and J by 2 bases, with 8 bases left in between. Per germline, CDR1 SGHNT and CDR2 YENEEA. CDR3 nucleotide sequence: TGTGCCAGCAGCTTAGGGCGGGTAAACACCGGGGAGCTGTTTTTT. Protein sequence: CASSLGRVNTGELFF.

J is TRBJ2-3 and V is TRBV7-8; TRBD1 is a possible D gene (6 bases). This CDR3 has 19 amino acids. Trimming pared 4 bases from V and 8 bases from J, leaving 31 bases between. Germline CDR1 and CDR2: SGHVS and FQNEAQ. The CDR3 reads CASSSRWVDSRTQGGTQYF. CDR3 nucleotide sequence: TGTGCCAGCAGCTCGAGGTGGGTGGACAGCAGAACCCAAGGCGGTACGCAGTATTTT.

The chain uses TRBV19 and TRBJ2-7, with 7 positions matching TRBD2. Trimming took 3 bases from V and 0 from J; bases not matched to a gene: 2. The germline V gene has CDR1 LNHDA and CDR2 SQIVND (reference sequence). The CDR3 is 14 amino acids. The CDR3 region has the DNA TGTGCCAGTAGTATGGGGGGGAGCTCCTACGAGCAGTACTTC. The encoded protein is CASSMGGSSYEQYF.

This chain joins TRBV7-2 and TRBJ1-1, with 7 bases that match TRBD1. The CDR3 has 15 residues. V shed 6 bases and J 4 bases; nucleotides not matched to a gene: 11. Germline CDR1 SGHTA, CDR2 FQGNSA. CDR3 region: CASREKGGAGTEAFF. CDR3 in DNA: TGTGCCAGCAGGGAGAAAGGGGGCGCGGGCACTGAAGCTTTCTTT.

The CDR3, as DNA: TGTGCCAGCTCACCAGAGGGACTAGCAATGGATGAGCAGTTCTTC. Encoded protein: CASSPEGLAMDEQFF. This chain links TRBV18 with TRBJ2-1; 9 positions agree with TRBD2. The germline V gene encodes CDR1 KGHSH and CDR2 LQKENI. The CDR3 is 15 residues long. V trimming: 2 bases; J trimming: 8 bases; junction bases outside the gene matches: 7. The full variable domain, completed using reference TRBV18 and TRBJ2-1, is NAGVMQNPRHLVRRRGQEARLRCSPMKGHSHVYWYRQLPEEGLKFMVYLQKENIIDESGMPKERFSAEFPKEGPSILRIQQVVRGDSAAYFCASSPEGLAMDEQFFGPGTRLTVL.

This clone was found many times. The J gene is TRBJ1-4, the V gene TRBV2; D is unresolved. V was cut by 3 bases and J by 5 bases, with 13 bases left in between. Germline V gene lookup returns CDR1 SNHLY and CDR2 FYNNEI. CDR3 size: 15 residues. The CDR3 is CASSDWLQPNEKLFF. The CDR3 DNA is TGTGCCAGCAGTGACTGGTTACAGCCGAATGAAAAACTGTTTTTT.

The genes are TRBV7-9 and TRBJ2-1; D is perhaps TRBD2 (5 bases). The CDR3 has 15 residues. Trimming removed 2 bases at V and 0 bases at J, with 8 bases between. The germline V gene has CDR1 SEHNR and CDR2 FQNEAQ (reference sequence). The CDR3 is CASSLLGSSYNEQFF. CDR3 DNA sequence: TGTGCCAGCAGCTTACTAGGGAGCTCCTACAATGAGCAGTTCTTC.

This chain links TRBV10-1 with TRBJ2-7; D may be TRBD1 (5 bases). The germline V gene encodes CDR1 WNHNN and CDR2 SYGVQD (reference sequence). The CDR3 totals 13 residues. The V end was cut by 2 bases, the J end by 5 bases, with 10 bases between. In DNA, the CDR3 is TGCGCCAGCAGTGAGAAGGGGTTCGACGAGCAGTACTTC. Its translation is CASSEKGFDEQYF.

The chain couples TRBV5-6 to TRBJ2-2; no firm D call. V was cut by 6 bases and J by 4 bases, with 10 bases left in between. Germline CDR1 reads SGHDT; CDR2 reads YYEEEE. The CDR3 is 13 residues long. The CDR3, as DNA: TGTGCCAGCAACCCCATCGGCACCGGGGAGCTGTTTTTT. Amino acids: CASNPIGTGELFF.

The CDR3 loop reads CASTPTSGPHYEQYF. The DNA of the CDR3 is TGTGCCAGCACCCCCACTAGCGGGCCACACTACGAGCAGTACTTC. The chain uses TRBV6-5 and TRBJ2-7; 9 nucleotides agree with TRBD2. CDR3 length: 15 amino acids. Trimming took 7 bases from V and 3 from J; bases not matched to a gene: 10. Germline loops: CDR1 MNHEY, CDR2 SVGAGI.